These 8 T cell receptor beta chains originate from one sample sequenced in a study of monozygotic twins with cystic fibrosis. Profiling relied on immunoSEQ multiplex PCR, and the TCRdb table lists in-frame clones only, not all of them. The sample records around 10,000 clones, just over 99% being singletons. Sequencing was carried out using blood. These receptors all come from a man between 18 and 29 years old with cystic fibrosis.

The CDR3 sequence is CASSPIQGSYNSPLHF. Written as DNA, the CDR3 is TGTGCCAGCAGTCCAATACAGGGTTCCTATAATTCACCCCTCCACTTT. The chain joins TRBV28 to TRBJ1-6, with a tentative D call TRBD1 (6 bases). The V end lost 5 bases, the J end lost 1 base, and 12 bases lay between the germline ends. Germline V gene data show CDR1 as MDHEN and CDR2 as SYDVKM. This CDR3 is built from 16 residues.

The chain couples TRBV27 to TRBJ2-7, with D uncertain. The length of the CDR3 is 12 residues. The V end lost 5 bases, the J end lost 5 bases, and 10 bases lay between the germline ends. CDR1 is MNHEY, CDR2 SMNVEV, per germline (reference sequence). CDR3 sequence: CASSPPSNEQYF. CDR3 coding DNA: TGTGCCAGCAGTCCCCCCTCGAACGAGCAGTACTTC.

The chain joins TRBV5-5 to TRBJ1-5; no clear D gene. CDR1 SGHKS and CDR2 YYEKEE come from the germline V gene (reference sequence). The ends were cut back, 2 bases at V and 0 bases at J, with 18 bases in the middle. The CDR3 is made up of 18 amino acids. DNA for the CDR3: TGTGCCAGCAGCTTTGCGTTCCGGACTGTTTATAGCAATCAGCCCCAGCATTTT. Its protein product is CASSFAFRTVYSNQPQHF.

A word on this clone: Sequence at one end of the junction differs from germline and may be a read error. The chain recombines TRBV19 with TRBJ1-1, with TRBD1 as a possible D gene (6 bases). The germline V gene encodes CDR1 LNHDA and CDR2 SQIVND (reference sequence). The CDR3 consists of 11 residues. The CDR3 DNA reads as TGTGCCAGTCGTGGGGTCGGCGAGGGGGTCTTT. Its protein is CASRGVGEGVF.

V and J are TRBV29-1 and TRBJ2-5; maybe TRBD2 (5 bases). The CDR3 loop spans 11 amino acids. Germline lookup yields CDR1 SQVTM and CDR2 ANQGSEA. With 4 bases removed from V and 4 bases from J, the gap between germline ends came to 7 bases. The CDR3 loop is CSVGEGETQYF. The DNA for the CDR3 is TGCAGCGTTGGAGAGGGAGAGACCCAGTACTTC.

This rearrangement joins TRBV28 to TRBJ1-5; 9 positions match TRBD1. Looked up from germline, CDR1 is MDHEN and CDR2 is SYDVKM. After removal of 1 base from V and 4 bases from J, the junction contained 8 bases not matched to a gene. The CDR3 consists of 17 residues. This CDR3 reads CASSLLQGAIRNQPQHF. DNA for the CDR3: TGTGCCAGCAGTTTATTACAGGGGGCAATAAGGAATCAGCCCCAGCATTTT.

This chain connects TRBV18 to TRBJ1-3, with 7 bases identical to TRBD1. Trimming took 3 bases from V and 7 from J; bases not matched to a gene: 3. CDR1 and CDR2 (germline): KGHSH, LQKENI. CDR3 length: 13 residues. CDR3 sequence (DNA): TGTGCCAGCTCACCTGAACAGGGGAACACCATATATTTT. Protein: CASSPEQGNTIYF.

The chain has TRBV29-1 and TRBJ2-7, with D perhaps TRBD1 (5 bases). Trimming removed 4 bases from V and 0 bases from J, with 10 bases in between. This CDR3 has 13 residues. Germline CDR1 reads SQVTM; CDR2 reads ANQGSEA. The CDR3 region is CSVAQGTSYEQYF. The CDR3 DNA follows: TGCAGCGTTGCTCAGGGTACCTCCTACGAGCAGTACTTC.